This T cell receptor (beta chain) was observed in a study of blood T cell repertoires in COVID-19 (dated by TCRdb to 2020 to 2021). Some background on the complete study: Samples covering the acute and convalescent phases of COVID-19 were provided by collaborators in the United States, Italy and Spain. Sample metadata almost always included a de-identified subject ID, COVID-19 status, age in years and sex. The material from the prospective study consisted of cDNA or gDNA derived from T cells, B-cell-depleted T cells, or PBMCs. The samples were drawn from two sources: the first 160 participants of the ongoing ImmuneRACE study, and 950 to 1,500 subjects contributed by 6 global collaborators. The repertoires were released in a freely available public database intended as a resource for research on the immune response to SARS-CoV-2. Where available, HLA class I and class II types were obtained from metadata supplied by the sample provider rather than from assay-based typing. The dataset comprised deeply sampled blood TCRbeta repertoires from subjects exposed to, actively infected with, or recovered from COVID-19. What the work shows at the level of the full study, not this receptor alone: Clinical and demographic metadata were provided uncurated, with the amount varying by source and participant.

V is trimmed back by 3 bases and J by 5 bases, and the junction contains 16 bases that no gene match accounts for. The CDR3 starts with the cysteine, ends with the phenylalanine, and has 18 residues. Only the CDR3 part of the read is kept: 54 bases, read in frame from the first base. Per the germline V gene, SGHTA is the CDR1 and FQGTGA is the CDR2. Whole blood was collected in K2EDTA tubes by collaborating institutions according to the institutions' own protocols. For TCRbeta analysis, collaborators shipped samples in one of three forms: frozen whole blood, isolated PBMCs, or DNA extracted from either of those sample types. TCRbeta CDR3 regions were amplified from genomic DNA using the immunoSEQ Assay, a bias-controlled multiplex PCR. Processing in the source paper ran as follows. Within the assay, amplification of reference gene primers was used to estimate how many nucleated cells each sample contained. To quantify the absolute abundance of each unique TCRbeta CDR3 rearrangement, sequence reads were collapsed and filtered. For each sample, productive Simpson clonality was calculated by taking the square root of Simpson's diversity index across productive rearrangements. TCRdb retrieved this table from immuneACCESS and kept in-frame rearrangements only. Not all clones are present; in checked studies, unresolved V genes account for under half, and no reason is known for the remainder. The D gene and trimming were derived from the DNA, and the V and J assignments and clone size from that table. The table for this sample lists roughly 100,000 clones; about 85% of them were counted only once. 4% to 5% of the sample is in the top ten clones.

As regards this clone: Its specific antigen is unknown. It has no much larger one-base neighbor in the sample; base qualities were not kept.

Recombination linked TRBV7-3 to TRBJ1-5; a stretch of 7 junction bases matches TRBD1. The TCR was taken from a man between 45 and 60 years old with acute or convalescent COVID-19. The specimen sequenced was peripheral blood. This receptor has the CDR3 CASSLTYRGPRLDQPQHF. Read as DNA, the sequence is TGTGCCAGCAGCTTGACTTACAGGGGCCCGCGTTTAGATCAGCCCCAGCATTTT.